The 28 T cell receptor beta chains below were found in one sample sequenced in a study of regulatory T cells in long-lasting Graves disease. Arm-PCR of CDR3 regions with iRepertoire HTBI primers generated TCR beta libraries. TCRdb passed the multiplex PCR reads through MiXCR, listing each CDR3 protein once. The sample has under 450,000 distinct CDR3 sequences, 15% to 20% seen once. As to time point: newly diagnosed GD, antithyroid drugs for less than 3 months. Generation of the TCR library employed RNA extracted from PBMCs. These data were also reused for a study on T cells in Graves' hyperthyroidism and ophthalmopathy.

Material: peripheral blood mononuclear cells (PBMCs), obtained at new diagnosis, from a patient treated with antithyroid drugs. These TCRs come from a woman under 30 with Graves disease.

A few counts support this clonotype. The chain combines TRBV30 with TRBJ2-6; D is perhaps TRBD1 (5 bases). The CDR3 has 13 residues. With 8 bases removed from V and 0 bases from J, the gap between germline ends came to 8 bases. Germline V gene data show CDR1 as GTSNPN and CDR2 as SVGIG (reference sequence). CDR3 amino acids: CAGQGSGANVLTF. In DNA form, the CDR3 reads TGTGCCGGCCAGGGCTCTGGGGCCAACGTCCTGACTTTC.

Turning to this clonotype: An end of the junction does not agree with germline; a read error may underlie this. The V gene is TRBV3-1, the J gene TRBJ2-5; 8 nucleotides match TRBD2. The CDR3 extends over 17 amino acids. In germline, CDR1 is LGHDT, CDR2 YNNKEL (reference sequence). The chain's CDR3 is CASSQVAGGLPQETRYF. In nucleotides, the CDR3 is TGTGCCAGCAGCCAAGTCGCGGGGGGACTTCCCCAAGAGACCCGGTACTTC.

This clonotype was found once. The chain is built from TRBV19 and TRBJ2-7, with TRBD2 matching 8 bases. The ends lost 3 bases at V and 3 bases at J; junction bases unmatched: 7. CDR1 is LNHDA, CDR2 SQIVND, per germline (reference sequence). The CDR3 loop spans 15 amino acids. CDR3 residues: CASSIVAGPVYEQYF. The CDR3 region has the DNA TGTGCCAGTAGTATCGTAGCGGGACCCGTCTACGAGCAGTACTTC.

In this sample, this clonotype turned up a few times. The junction differs from germline at one of its ends, possibly a read error. The chain has TRBV12-5 and TRBJ1-2; 7 bases agree with TRBD1. Germline CDR1 and CDR2: LGHNT and FRNRAP. This CDR3 has 13 amino acids. CDR3 residues: CASGPSTGTARDF. The CDR3 nucleotides are TGTGCTAGTGGTCCATCTACCGGGACAGCGAGAGACTTC.

This clonotype has at least ten counts. This chain uses TRBV2 with TRBJ2-1, with 9 bases matching TRBD2. The germline V gene has CDR1 SNHLY and CDR2 FYNNEI. The J segment lost 10 bases and the V segment lost 5 bases, leaving 3 bases of the junction unmatched. This CDR3 has 12 amino acids. The CDR3 is CASSTGTSEQFF. In DNA form, the CDR3 reads TGTGCCAGCAGTACCGGGACTAGCGAGCAGTTCTTC.

At least ten counts were recorded for this clonotype. The V call is TRBV28, the J call TRBJ1-2; a possible D gene is TRBD1 (6 bases). V shed 4 bases and J shed 0 bases, with 15 bases lying between them. The CDR3 extends over 16 amino acids. Germline assignment: CDR1 MDHEN and CDR2 SYDVKM. CDR3 loop: CASSWVWGAANYGYTF. CDR3 nucleotide sequence: TGTGCCAGCAGTTGGGTATGGGGGGCGGCTAACTATGGCTACACCTTC.

The chain has TRBV10-3 and TRBJ1-2; D is possibly TRBD1 (6 bases). This CDR3 comprises 13 residues. V lost 8 bases to trimming and J lost 6 bases, with 16 bases between them. Germline values: CDR1 ENHRY, CDR2 SYGVKD. DNA for the CDR3: TGTGCCATCCCTCGGACTGGGGGCAATGGCTACACCTTC. Its translation is CAIPRTGGNGYTF.

This clonotype has at least ten counts. This chain uses TRBV2 with TRBJ2-7, with TRBD2 matching 7 bases. The germline V gene has CDR1 SNHLY and CDR2 FYNNEI. The CDR3 runs 11 residues. The V segment lost 8 bases and the J segment 3 bases; nucleotides outside the gene matches: 1. CDR3 in amino acids: CASGGGYEQYF. CDR3 nucleotide sequence: TGTGCCAGCGGCGGGGGCTACGAGCAGTACTTC.

V and J are TRBV20-1 and TRBJ1-1, with a tentative D call TRBD1 (6 bases). CDR1 is DFQATT and CDR2 is SNEGSKA in the germline V gene (reference sequence). There are 16 residues in the CDR3. V was cut by 3 bases and J by 7 bases, with 24 bases left in between. CDR3: CSASGGTFLDDREAFF. The CDR3 DNA reads TGCAGTGCTAGCGGTGGGACATTTTTGGATGACCGTGAAGCTTTCTTT.

This clonotype was seen a few times. V gene TRBV3-1 combines with J gene TRBJ2-1; D is possibly TRBD2 (6 bases). The CDR3 runs 14 residues. Trimming took off 8 bases at V and 0 bases at J, with 11 bases between the two ends. The germline V gene has CDR1 LGHDT and CDR2 YNNKEL (reference sequence). In nucleotides, the CDR3 is TGTGCCAGCGCCGGGGGAAGCTCCTACAATGAGCAGTTCTTC. It is translated as CASAGGSSYNEQFF.

Only a few counts were recorded for this clonotype. This chain connects TRBV13 to TRBJ2-2; 9 nucleotides line up with TRBD2. The germline V gene has CDR1 PRHDT and CDR2 FYEKMQ (reference sequence). CDR3 size: 17 residues. Unmatched junction bases numbered 11, after V lost 5 bases and J lost 4 bases. CDR3 DNA: TGTGCCAGCAGCGAGCGGGGGCTAGCGGGAAGCACCGGGGAGCTGTTTTTT. This gives the protein CASSERGLAGSTGELFF.

The chain is built from TRBV2 and TRBJ1-5; D uncertain. Deletions cut 7 bases from V and 2 bases from J, with 9 bases between. The germline gives CDR1 SNHLY, CDR2 FYNNEI. The CDR3 has 13 residues. The CDR3 DNA reads TGTGCCAGCAAGGTTAATGGCAATCAGCCCCAGCATTTT. This sequence encodes CASKVNGNQPQHF.

This clonotype was detected ten times or more. The CDR3 sequence is CAWSVLGQPLNEQFF. The CDR3 DNA reads as TGTGCCTGGAGTGTACTCGGGCAGCCCCTCAATGAGCAGTTCTTC. The chain combines TRBV30 with TRBJ2-1; D gene uncertain. V lost 0 bases and J 6 bases, leaving 15 bases between the germline ends. CDR3 length: 15 residues. Germline V gives CDR1 GTSNPN, CDR2 SVGIG (reference sequence).

This clonotype was found many times. The CDR3 here is CASSRDLVGTEAFF. The CDR3 DNA sequence: TGTGCCAGCAGCCGGGACCTGGTGGGCACTGAAGCTTTCTTT. The chain has TRBV6-1 and TRBJ1-1, with D possibly TRBD1 on 5 matching bases. This CDR3 has 14 amino acids. Deletions cut 6 bases from V and 4 bases from J, with 15 bases between. The germline V gene encodes CDR1 MNHNS and CDR2 SASEGT.

This clonotype was seen ten or more times. V gene TRBV7-2 combines with J gene TRBJ1-3; a weak D match, TRBD1 (5 bases). Per the germline V gene, CDR1 is SGHTA and CDR2 is FQGNSA. The V end lost 5 bases, the J end lost 2 bases, and 13 bases lay between the germline ends. This CDR3 region has 15 residues. The CDR3 nucleotides read TGTGCCAGCAGCCCTCTCGGGGGGGCTGGAAACACCATATATTTT. Residues: CASSPLGGAGNTIYF.

This clonotype was recorded only once. V gene TRBV5-6 combines with J gene TRBJ2-5, with D perhaps TRBD1 (5 bases). This CDR3 region has 15 residues. CDR1 and CDR2 from the germline V gene are SGHDT and YYEEEE. Deletions cut 0 bases from V and 1 base from J, with 10 bases between. CDR3 protein: CASSLDRLVQETQYF. The CDR3 nucleotides read TGTGCCAGCAGCTTGGACAGGCTAGTCCAAGAGACCCAGTACTTC.

This clonotype is a singleton in its sample. The junction departs from germline at one end; a sequencing error may be responsible. The rearrangement uses TRBV11-2 and TRBJ1-2; no definite D call. The CDR3 has 12 amino acids. Germline loops: CDR1 SGHAT, CDR2 FQNNGV. For the CDR3, the DNA is TGTGCCAGCAGTGCGAGGCCCTATGGCGACACCTTC. Translating it yields CASSARPYGDTF.

This clonotype was observed at least ten times. J is TRBJ1-4 and V is TRBV7-2, with D uncertain. CDR1 and CDR2 from the germline V gene are SGHTA and FQGNSA. There are 15 residues in the CDR3. Trimming pared 4 bases from V and 0 bases from J, leaving 9 bases between. The CDR3: CASSSAPTTNEKLFF. The CDR3 DNA is TGTGCCAGCAGCTCCGCTCCAACAACTAATGAAAAACTGTTTTTT.

This clonotype has at least ten counts. V is TRBV10-3 and J is TRBJ2-7; 9 nucleotides match TRBD2. The CDR3 runs 15 residues. Germline V lookup: CDR1 ENHRY, CDR2 SYGVKD. V lost 4 bases and J lost 9; bases outside the gene matches: 13. CDR3 protein: CAISGGDPGLARQYF. CDR3 in DNA: TGTGCCATCAGTGGAGGGGATCCGGGACTAGCTCGGCAGTACTTC.

This clonotype was observed at least ten times. This sequence joins TRBV4-1 and TRBJ2-5, with D tentatively TRBD2 (6 bases). The CDR3 extends over 15 amino acids. V lost 0 bases and J lost 1, with 9 bases in between. CDR1 is MGHRA, CDR2 YSYEKL, per germline. The chain's CDR3 is CASSQDSGVQETQYF. CDR3 coding DNA: TGCGCCAGCAGCCAAGATTCGGGGGTCCAAGAGACCCAGTACTTC.

The V gene is TRBV24-1, the J gene TRBJ1-3; the D gene is possibly TRBD1 (6 bases). Deletions cut 10 bases from V and 4 bases from J, with 13 bases between. The CDR3 is 13 amino acids. Germline loops: CDR1 KGHDR, CDR2 SFDVKD. DNA for the CDR3: TGTGCCACTACGGGGGCTGACGGAAACACCATATATTTT. Its translation: CATTGADGNTIYF.

This sequence joins TRBV12-3 or TRBV12-4 and TRBJ2-2, with D possibly being TRBD1 (6 bases). Trimming shortened V by 5 bases and J by 3 bases, and 10 bases separated the two germline ends. The CDR3 length is 14 residues. For the CDR3, the DNA is TGTGCCAGCAGTACAGGACAGCACACCGGGGAGCTGTTTTTT. Translation: CASSTGQHTGELFF.

This clonotype occurred a few times. The CDR3 reads CASSSKRGGRDTQYF. In DNA form, the CDR3 reads TGTGCCAGCAGTTCCAAGCGGGGGGGCCGCGATACGCAGTATTTT. V is TRBV12-3 or TRBV12-4 and J is TRBJ2-3; 10 nucleotides agree with TRBD2. The J segment lost 6 bases and the V segment lost 4 bases, leaving 7 bases of the junction unmatched. CDR3 length equals 15 residues.

This clonotype was seen at least ten times. V and J are TRBV2 and TRBJ2-1; D tentatively reads TRBD1 or TRBD2 (6 bases each). The CDR3 is 14 amino acids. Trimming left V 3 bases short and J 6 bases short, with 12 bases between. Germline V gene data show CDR1 as SNHLY and CDR2 as FYNNEI. The CDR3 loop reads CASSEWGAVNEQFF. The DNA for the CDR3 is TGTGCCAGCAGTGAGTGGGGGGCGGTCAATGAGCAGTTCTTC.

The chain links TRBV6-1 to TRBJ2-7, with D perhaps given as TRBD1 or TRBD2 (5 bases each). Germline CDR1 MNHNS, CDR2 SASEGT. This CDR3 has 15 residues. V was cut by 7 bases and J by 3 bases, with 19 bases left in between. DNA of the CDR3: TGTGCCAGCACTCATAGGGACGACGGAAACTACGAGCAGTACTTC. It translates to CASTHRDDGNYEQYF.

This clonotype occurred many times. The chain combines TRBV24-1 with TRBJ2-3; D remains ambiguous. With 5 bases removed from V and 4 bases from J, the gap between germline ends came to 15 bases. This CDR3 is 15 amino acids long. CDR1 and CDR2 (germline): KGHDR, SFDVKD. The CDR3: CATSALTASADTQYF. Written as DNA, the CDR3 is TGTGCCACCAGTGCCCTGACTGCCTCCGCAGATACGCAGTATTTT.

This clonotype was recorded only once. This chain uses TRBV6-5 with TRBJ1-6; no firm D call. The V gene's germline CDR1 is MNHEY and CDR2 SVGAGI. CDR3 length equals 12 residues. The V and J ends lost 0 bases and 9 bases respectively, with 3 bases between them. CDR3 region: CASSYSSSPLHF. CDR3 nucleotide sequence: TGTGCCAGCAGTTACTCGAGTTCACCCCTCCACTTT.

The V and J genes are TRBV7-9 and TRBJ1-3; TRBD1 aligns across 9 bases. V was pared by 4 bases and J by 3 bases, with 1 base of the junction left unmatched. Germline loops: CDR1 SEHNR, CDR2 FQNEAQ (reference sequence). The CDR3 has 14 amino acids. Written as DNA, the CDR3 is TGTGCCAGCAGCTGGGACAGGGATGGAAACACCATATATTTT. Residues: CASSWDRDGNTIYF.